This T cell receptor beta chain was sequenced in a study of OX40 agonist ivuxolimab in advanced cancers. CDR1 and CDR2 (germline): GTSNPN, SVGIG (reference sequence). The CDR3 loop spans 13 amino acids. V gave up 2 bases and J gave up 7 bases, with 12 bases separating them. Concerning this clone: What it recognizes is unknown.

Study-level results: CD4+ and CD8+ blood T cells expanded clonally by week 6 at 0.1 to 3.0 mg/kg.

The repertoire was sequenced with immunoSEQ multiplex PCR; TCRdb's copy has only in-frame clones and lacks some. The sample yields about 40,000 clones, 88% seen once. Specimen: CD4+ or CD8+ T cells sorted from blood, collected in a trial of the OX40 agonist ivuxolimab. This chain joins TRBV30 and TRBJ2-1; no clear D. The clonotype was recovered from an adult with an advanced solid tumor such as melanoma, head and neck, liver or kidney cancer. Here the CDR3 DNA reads TGTGCCTGGAGTCAGAGCTTTTTGAATGAGCAGTTCTTC. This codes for CAWSQSFLNEQFF.